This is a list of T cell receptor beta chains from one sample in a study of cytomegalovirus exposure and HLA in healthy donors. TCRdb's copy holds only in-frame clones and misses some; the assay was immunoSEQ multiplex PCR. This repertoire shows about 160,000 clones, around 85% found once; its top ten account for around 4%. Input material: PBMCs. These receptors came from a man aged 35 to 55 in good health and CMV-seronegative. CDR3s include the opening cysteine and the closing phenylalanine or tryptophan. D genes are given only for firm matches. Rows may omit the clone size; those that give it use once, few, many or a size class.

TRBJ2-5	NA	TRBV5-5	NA	TGTGCCAGCAGCTCGTTGGGGCGGGGACACCAAGAGACCCAGTACTTC	CASSSLGRGHQETQYF
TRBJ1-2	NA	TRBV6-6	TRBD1	TGTGCCAGCAGTTACTCGTCGGACAGGGCCATCTACACCTTC	CASSYSSDRAIYTF
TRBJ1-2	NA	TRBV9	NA	TGTGCCAGCAGCGTAGAACCCCTCGGTAGCTACACCTTC	CASSVEPLGSYTF
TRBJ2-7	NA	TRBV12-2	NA	TGTGCAAGTCGCCCCTTCTCCTACGAGCAGTACTTC	CASRPFSYEQYF
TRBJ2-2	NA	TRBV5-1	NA	TGCGCCAGCAGCTCCGGTGAGTTCACCGGGGAGCTGTTTTTT	CASSSGEFTGELFF
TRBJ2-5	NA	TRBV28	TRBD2	TGTGCCAGCAGCGGGGGGGCCCCAGAGACCCAGTACTTC	CASSGGAPETQYF
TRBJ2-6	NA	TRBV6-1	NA	TGTGCCAGCAGTGAGTGGGGGCTCTCTGGGGCCAACGTCCTGACTTTC	CASSEWGLSGANVLTF
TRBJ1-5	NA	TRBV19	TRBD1	TGTGCCAGTAGTATCCCACAGGGGGATCAGCCCCAGCATTTT	CASSIPQGDQPQHF
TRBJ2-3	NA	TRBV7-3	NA	TGTGCCAGCAGCTTAACGGGCCCTACGCAGTATTTT	CASSLTGPTQYF
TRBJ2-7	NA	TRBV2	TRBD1	TGTGCCAGCAGAGAAGGGACAGTAAGCTCCTACGAGCAGTACTTC	CASREGTVSSYEQYF
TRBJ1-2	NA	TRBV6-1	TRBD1	TGTGCCAGCAGTGCAATCCCGGGACAGGGGGGTGGTGGCTACACCTTC	CASSAIPGQGGGGYTF
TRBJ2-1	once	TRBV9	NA	TGTGCCAGCAGCCCCGACAGGACCCCCAATGAGCAGTTCTTC	CASSPDRTPNEQFF
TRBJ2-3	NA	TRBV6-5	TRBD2	TGTGCCAGCCGGCCTAGCGGGGTTTCAGATACGCAGTATTTT	CASRPSGVSDTQYF
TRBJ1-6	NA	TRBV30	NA	TGTGCCTGGAGTGAGATCAGGGTTTACGATTCACCCCTCCACTTT	CAWSEIRVYDSPLHF
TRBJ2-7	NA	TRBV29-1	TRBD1	TGCAGCGTTGAGGACGGGGACAGCGGCTACGAGCAGTACTTC	CSVEDGDSGYEQYF
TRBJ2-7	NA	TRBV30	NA	TGTGCCTGGAGACAGGGTTTCTACGAGCAGTACTTC	CAWRQGFYEQYF
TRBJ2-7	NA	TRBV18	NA	TGTGCCAGCTCACCGAACTATAGCGAGCAGTACTTC	CASSPNYSEQYF
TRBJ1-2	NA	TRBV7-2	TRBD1	TGTGCCAGCAGCTTCAAGGGGGCGATTGACTATGGCTACACCTTC	CASSFKGAIDYGYTF
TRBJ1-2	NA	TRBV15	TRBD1	TGTGCCACCAGACCCCGGGACAGGGGGCGAACCAACTATGGCTACACCTTC	CATRPRDRGRTNYGYTF
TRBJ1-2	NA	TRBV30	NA	TGTGCCTGGAGTCCGAGGGACTATGGCTACACCTTC	CAWSPRDYGYTF
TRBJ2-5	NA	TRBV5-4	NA	TGTGCCAGCAGCTTGGACAGGGAGAAGACCCAGTACTTC	CASSLDREKTQYF
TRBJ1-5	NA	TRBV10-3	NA	TGTGCCATCAAGGAGGGGGGGCCCAATCAGCCCCAGCATTTT	CAIKEGGPNQPQHF
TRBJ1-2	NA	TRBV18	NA	TGTGCCAGCTCACCACTAGGGGCTGTGGGGAACTATGGCTACACCTTC	CASSPLGAVGNYGYTF
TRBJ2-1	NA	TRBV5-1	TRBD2	TGCGCCAGCACAACAGCTAGCGGGGGGGAGGGGTACAATGAGCAGTTCTTC	CASTTASGGEGYNEQFF
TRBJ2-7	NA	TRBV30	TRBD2	TGTGCCTGGAGTGTAGCTAGCGGGGGGCCCTACGAGCAGTACTTC	CAWSVASGGPYEQYF
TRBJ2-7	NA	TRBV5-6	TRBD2	TGTGCCAGCAGCTTGGTTGGTAGCGGGGGAGGCTCCTACGAGCAGTACTTC	CASSLVGSGGGSYEQYF
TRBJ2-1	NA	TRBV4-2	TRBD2	TGTGCCAGCAGCCAGCCCCCACTAGGGAGCGGGGATCCCAATGAGCAGTTCTTC	CASSQPPLGSGDPNEQFF
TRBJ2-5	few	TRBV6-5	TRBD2	TGTGCCAGCAGTTACTCCGGTAGCGGGAGGCTGGAGACCCAGTACTTC	CASSYSGSGRLETQYF
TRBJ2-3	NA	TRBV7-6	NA	TGTGCCAGCAGCTTATGGACAGGCACAGATACGCAGTATTTT	CASSLWTGTDTQYF
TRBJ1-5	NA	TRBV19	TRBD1	TGTGCCAGTAGAGAGGGGACAGGGGCCAATCAGCCCCAGCATTTT	CASREGTGANQPQHF
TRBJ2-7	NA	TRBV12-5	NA	TGTGCTAGTGTCCGAACAGGCGTGTTTTGCGAGCAGTACTTC	CASVRTGVFCEQYF
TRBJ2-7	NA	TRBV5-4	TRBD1	TGTGCCAGCAGCCCGGGGACAGGGGGATCCTACGAGCAGTACTTC	CASSPGTGGSYEQYF
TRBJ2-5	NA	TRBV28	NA	TGTGCCAGCAGAGGAGGAGAGACCCAGTACTTC	CASRGGETQYF
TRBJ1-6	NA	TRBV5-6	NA	TGTGCCAGCAGCTTGAATGTACAGGGCGGGAATTCACCCCTCCACTTT	CASSLNVQGGNSPLHF
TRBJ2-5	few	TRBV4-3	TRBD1	TGCGCCAGCAGCCAAGATCGGGACAGGGAGACCCAGTACTTC	CASSQDRDRETQYF
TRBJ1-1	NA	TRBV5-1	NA	TGCGCCAGCAGCTTGGAGCGGGGGGGAGAAGCTTTCTTT	CASSLERGGEAFF
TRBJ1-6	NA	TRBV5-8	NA	TGTGCCGCCTCATGGGACATACTATCACCCCTCCACTTT	CAASWDILSPLHF
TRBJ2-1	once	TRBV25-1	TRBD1	TGTGCCAGCAGTGAATCCGGGCAGGGGGTCTACAATGAGCAGTTCTTC	CASSESGQGVYNEQFF
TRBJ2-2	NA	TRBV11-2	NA	TGTGCCAGCAGCTTGGGGACACAAATCACCGGGGAGCTGTTTTTT	CASSLGTQITGELFF
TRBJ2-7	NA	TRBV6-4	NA	TGTGCCAGCAGTGAAGGGGGGGACTTCTACGAGCAGTACTTC	CASSEGGDFYEQYF
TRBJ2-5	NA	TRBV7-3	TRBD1	TGTGCCAGCAGCTTAGGGACAGGGCGGGAGACCCAGTACTTC	CASSLGTGRETQYF
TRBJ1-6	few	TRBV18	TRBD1	TGTGCCAGCTCACCAGGGACAGGGGAATGGCCCCTCCACTTT	CASSPGTGEWPLHF
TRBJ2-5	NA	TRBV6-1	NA	TGTGCCAGCAGTGAAGAGGGGAAGATCCTCCGGGAGACCCAGTACTTC	CASSEEGKILRETQYF
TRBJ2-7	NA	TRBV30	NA	TGTGCCTGGAGTCCGGGACAGGGACTAGGCAAGTACTTC	CAWSPGQGLGKYF
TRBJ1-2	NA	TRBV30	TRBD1	TGTGCCTGGAAGGGACAGGGGCTAAATTATGGCTACACCTTC	CAWKGQGLNYGYTF
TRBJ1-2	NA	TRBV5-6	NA	TGTGCCAGCAGCTTGGTGCAGGACTTTTATGGCTACACCTTC	CASSLVQDFYGYTF
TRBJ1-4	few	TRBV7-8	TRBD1	TGTGCCAGCAGCAAAGACAGGGGAGATGAAAAACTGTTTTTT	CASSKDRGDEKLFF
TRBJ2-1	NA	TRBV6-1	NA	TGTGCCAGCAGTGAGTGGGCACCCAATGAGCAGTTCTTC	CASSEWAPNEQFF
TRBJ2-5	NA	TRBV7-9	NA	TGTGCCAGCAGCTTATTGAAGGGGAAGTCGAGCGAAGAGACCCAGTACTTC	CASSLLKGKSSEETQYF
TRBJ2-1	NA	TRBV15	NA	TGTGCCACCAGCAGAGTGCGGGGAGAGGGTAGTCAGTTCTTC	CATSRVRGEGSQFF
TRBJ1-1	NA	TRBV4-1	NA	TGCGCCAGCAATATAGGGGTGGGCACTGAAGCTTTCTTT	CASNIGVGTEAFF